The clone carrying this TCR beta chain was observed a handful of times. What it binds is unknown. Trimming pared 4 bases from V and 8 bases from J, leaving 8 bases between. The germline V gene has CDR1 SGHTA and CDR2 FQGTGA. This CDR3 is 12 amino acids long. 60 Vbeta and 13 Jbeta primers were used in PCR. Libraries were prepared by immunoSEQ multiplex PCR; TCRdb keeps only in-frame clonotypes and omits some of them. The table has about 150,000 clones, roughly 10% seen once. The sample comes from a study of cytomegalovirus exposure and HLA in healthy donors. Study-wide results and limits: Certain indistinguishable V segments, among them TRBV6-2 and TRBV6-3, were excluded. A likely sequencing artifact accounted for one observed cluster of highly shared sequence variants.

V usage is TRBV7-3 and J usage is TRBJ2-2, with D unclear. The TCR comes from a man in his forties or fifties in good health and CMV-seronegative. Sequencing was carried out using PBMCs. The CDR3 DNA reads as TGTGCCAGCAGCTCCCCTCCGGGGGAGCTGTTTTTT. Encoded protein: CASSSPPGELFF.